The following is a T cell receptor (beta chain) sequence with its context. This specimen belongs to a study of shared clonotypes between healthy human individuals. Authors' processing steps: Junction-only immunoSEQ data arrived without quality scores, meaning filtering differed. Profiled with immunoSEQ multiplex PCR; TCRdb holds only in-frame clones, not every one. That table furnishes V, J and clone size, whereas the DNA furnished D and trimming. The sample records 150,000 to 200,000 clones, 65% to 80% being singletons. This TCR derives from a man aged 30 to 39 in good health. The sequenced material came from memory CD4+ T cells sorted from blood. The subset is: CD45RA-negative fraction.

As DNA, the CDR3 is TGTGCCATCACGACTAGAGCCACAGATACGCAGTATTTT. Translated, it gives CAITTRATDTQYF. The gene calls are TRBV2 and TRBJ2-3, with D perhaps matching TRBD2 (6 bases). Germline V gene data show CDR1 as SNHLY and CDR2 as FYNNEI. The CDR3 runs to 13 residues. Deletions cut 10 bases from V and 2 bases from J, with 13 bases between. The entire variable domain, with the rest obtained from reference TRBV2 and TRBJ2-3, is as follows: EPEVTQTPSHQVTQMGQEVILRCVPISNHLYFYWYRQILGQKVEFLVSFYNNEISEKSEIFDDQFSVERPDGSNFTLKIRSTKLEDSAMYFCAITTRATDTQYFGPGTRLTVL.